This T cell receptor (beta chain) was captured in a study of memory B cells and T cells in multiple sclerosis. Method: immunoSEQ multiplex PCR; TCRdb's copy keeps in-frame clones and lacks some. The table includes more than 12,000 clones, about 70% detected once. After removal of 5 bases from V and 5 bases from J, the junction contained 8 bases not matched to a gene. The germline V gene has CDR1 SGHRS and CDR2 YFSETQ. The CDR3 spans 15 residues. This clonotype originated in a human donor with multiple sclerosis. The chain carries TRBV5-1 and TRBJ2-2; the match to TRBD1 covers 8 bases. The material sequenced was memory (CD45RO+) CD4+ T cells from blood. The CDR3 here is CASRGTGIGTGELFF. Here the CDR3 DNA reads TGCGCCAGCAGGGGGACAGGAATTGGTACCGGGGAGCTGTTTTTT.